This T cell receptor beta chain stems from a study of T-cell memory formation after mild COVID-19. The CDR3 extends over 15 amino acids. V gave up 4 bases and J gave up 6 bases, with 17 bases separating them. CDR1 and CDR2 from the germline V gene are SGHDT and YYEEEE. Study-level findings and limits: Those CD4+ clones that contracted were mainly in CM and EM (CD8+ ones in EMRA).

Points on this clonotype: What it recognizes is unknown.

TCRdb analysed the 5' RACE reads with MiXCR anew, one entry per CDR3 protein. This sample has 150,000 to 200,000 distinct CDR3 sequences, with roughly 11% found just once. The chain recombines TRBV5-6 with TRBJ2-1; D perhaps matches TRBD1 (6 bases). The receptor was isolated from a young man who had mild COVID-19 (a few samples of this study predate the infection). Cell type and time point are not known. The sample taken for sequencing was PBMCs or a T cell subset sorted from them (not recorded which). CDR3 amino acids: CASSVGQRNGNEQFF. The CDR3 region has the DNA TGTGCCAGCAGCGTCGGACAGCGGAATGGCAATGAGCAGTTCTTC.